What follows is one T cell receptor (beta chain) and its context. The assay was immunoSEQ multiplex PCR, and TCRdb's table has in-frame clones only and misses some. The table lists about 42,000 clones, about 91% of them singletons. The data were taken from a study of blood T cell repertoires in COVID-19. At the level of the study: COVID-19 samples collected from the United States, Italy and Spain covered acute and convalescent phases.

CDR3 length equals 16 residues. In germline, CDR1 is SGHAT, CDR2 FQNNGV. Deletions cut 0 bases from V and 0 bases from J, with 6 bases between. The source material was peripheral blood. This sequence originates from a human donor in a cohort sampled during active COVID-19. The rearrangement joins TRBV11-2 to TRBJ2-6; D is ambiguous. Here the CDR3 DNA reads TGTGCCAGCAGCTTAGATACAGTCTCTGGGGCCAACGTCCTGACTTTC. As protein: CASSLDTVSGANVLTF.